The clone carrying this TCR beta chain was seen a handful of times. Its antigen is unidentified. Using its own MiXCR run on the RT-PCR reads, TCRdb lists one record per CDR3 protein. The repertoire holds approximately 700,000 distinct CDR3 sequences, with roughly 14% as singletons. This entry is derived from a study of response to subunit inactivated influenza vaccine. Study results and caveats: Authors suggested each seasonal influenza vaccination recruits few new T cells.

The TCR was taken from a man aged 50-59 years who received an inactivated influenza vaccine. This specimen consisted of PBMCs from blood, obtained 14 to 15 days before vaccination.

CDR3 nucleotides: TGCGCCAGCAGCTCGGAGAACGGGGGTGAGCAGTTCTTC. Translation gives CASSSENGGEQFF. The chain carries TRBV5-1 and TRBJ2-1, with a tentative D call TRBD2 (6 bases). Germline CDR1 SGHRS, CDR2 YFSETQ. CDR3 length: 13 residues. V gave up 3 bases and J gave up 9 bases, with 13 bases separating them.